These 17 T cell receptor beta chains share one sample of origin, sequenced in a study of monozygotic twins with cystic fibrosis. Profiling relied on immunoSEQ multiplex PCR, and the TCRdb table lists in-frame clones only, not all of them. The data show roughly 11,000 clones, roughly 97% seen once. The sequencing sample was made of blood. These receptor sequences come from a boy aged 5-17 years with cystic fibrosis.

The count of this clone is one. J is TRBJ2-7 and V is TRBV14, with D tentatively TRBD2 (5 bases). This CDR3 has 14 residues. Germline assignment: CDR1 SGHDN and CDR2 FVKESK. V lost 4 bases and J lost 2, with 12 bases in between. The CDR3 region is CASSPDWLAYEQYF. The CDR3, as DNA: TGTGCCAGCAGCCCGGACTGGTTAGCCTACGAGCAGTACTTC. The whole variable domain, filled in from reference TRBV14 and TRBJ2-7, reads EAGVTQFPSHSVIEKGQTVTLRCDPISGHDNLYWYRRVMGKEIKFLLHFVKESKQDESGMPNNRFLAERTGGTYSTLKVQPAELEDSGVYFCASSPDWLAYEQYFGPGTRLTVT.

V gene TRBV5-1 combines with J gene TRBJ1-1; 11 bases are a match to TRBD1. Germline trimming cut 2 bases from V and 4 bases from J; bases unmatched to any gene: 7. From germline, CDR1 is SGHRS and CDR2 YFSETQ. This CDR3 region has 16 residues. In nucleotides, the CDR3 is TGCGCCAGCAGCTTTGGGACAGGGGGTATCGGCACTGAAGCTTTCTTT. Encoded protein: CASSFGTGGIGTEAFF.

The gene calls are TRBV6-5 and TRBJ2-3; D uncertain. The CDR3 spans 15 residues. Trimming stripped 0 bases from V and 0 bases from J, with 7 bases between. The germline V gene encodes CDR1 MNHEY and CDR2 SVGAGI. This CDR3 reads CASSYSLTSTDTQYF. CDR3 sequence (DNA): TGTGCCAGCAGTTACTCATTGACTAGCACAGATACGCAGTATTTT.

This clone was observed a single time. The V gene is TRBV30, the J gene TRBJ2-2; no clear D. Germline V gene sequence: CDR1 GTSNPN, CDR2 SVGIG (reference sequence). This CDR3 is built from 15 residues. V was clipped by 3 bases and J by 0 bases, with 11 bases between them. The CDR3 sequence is CAWRVETANTGELFF. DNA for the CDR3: TGTGCCTGGAGGGTTGAAACAGCGAACACCGGGGAGCTGTTTTTT.

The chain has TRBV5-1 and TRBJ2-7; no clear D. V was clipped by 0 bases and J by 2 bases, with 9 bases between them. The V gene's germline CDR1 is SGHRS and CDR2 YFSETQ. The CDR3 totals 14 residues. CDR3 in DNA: TGCGCCAGCAGCTTGGGGGGTCTAGCCTACGAGCAGTACTTC. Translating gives CASSLGGLAYEQYF.

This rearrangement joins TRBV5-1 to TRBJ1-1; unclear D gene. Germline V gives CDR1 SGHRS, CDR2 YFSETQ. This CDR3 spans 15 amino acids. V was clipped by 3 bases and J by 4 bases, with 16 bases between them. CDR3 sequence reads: CASSSRRTVITEAFF. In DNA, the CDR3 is TGCGCCAGCAGCTCCCGTAGGACTGTGATCACTGAAGCTTTCTTT.

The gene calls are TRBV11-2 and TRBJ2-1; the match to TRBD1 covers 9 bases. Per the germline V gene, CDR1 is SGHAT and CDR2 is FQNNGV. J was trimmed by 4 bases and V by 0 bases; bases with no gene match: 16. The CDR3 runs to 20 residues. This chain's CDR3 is CASSLDSPGQGFGIYNEQFF. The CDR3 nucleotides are TGTGCCAGCAGCTTAGACTCTCCGGGACAGGGTTTCGGGATTTACAATGAGCAGTTCTTC.

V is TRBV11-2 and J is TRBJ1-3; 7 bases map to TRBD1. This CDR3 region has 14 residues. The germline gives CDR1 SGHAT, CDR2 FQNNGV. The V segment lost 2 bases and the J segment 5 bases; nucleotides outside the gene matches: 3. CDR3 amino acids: CASSLYRGRNTIYF. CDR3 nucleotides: TGTGCCAGCAGCTTATACAGGGGACGAAACACCATATATTTT.

CDR3 in DNA: TGTGCCAGCAGCGTAGGTGTAAAAGGGGGCCGGACAGATACGCAGTATTTT. Its translation: CASSVGVKGGRTDTQYF. This chain uses TRBV9 with TRBJ2-3; 7 bases are shared with TRBD1. CDR3 length: 17 amino acids. The V segment lost 0 bases and the J segment 3 bases; nucleotides outside the gene matches: 10. The germline CDR1 and CDR2 sequences are SGDLS and YYNGEE. The variable domain in full, with the rest retrieved from reference TRBV9 and TRBJ2-3, is DSGVTQTPKHLITATGQRVTLRCSPRSGDLSVYWYQQSLDQGLQFLIQYYNGEERAKGNILERFSAQQFPDLHSELNLSSLELGDSALYFCASSVGVKGGRTDTQYFGPGTRLTVL.

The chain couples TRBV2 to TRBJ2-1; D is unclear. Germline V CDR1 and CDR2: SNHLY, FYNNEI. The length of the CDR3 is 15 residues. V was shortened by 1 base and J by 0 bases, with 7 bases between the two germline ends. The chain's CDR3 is CASSEDASSYNEQFF. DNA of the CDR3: TGTGCCAGCAGTGAAGACGCGAGCTCCTACAATGAGCAGTTCTTC.

CDR3 DNA: TGCGCCAGCAGCCAAGATGGTGTAGGGACGCCCTACGAGCAGTACTTC. Encoded protein: CASSQDGVGTPYEQYF. The chain joins TRBV4-3 to TRBJ2-7; TRBD1 or TRBD2 may be the D gene (5 bases each). V was trimmed by 0 bases and J by 2 bases, leaving 14 bases between them. CDR1 LGHNA and CDR2 YSLEER come from the germline V gene. This CDR3 region has 16 residues.

CDR3 residues: CASRGGGVVYEQYF. The CDR3 DNA is TGTGCCAGCAGGGGGGGAGGGGTGGTCTACGAGCAGTACTTC. The rearrangement joins TRBV28 to TRBJ2-7; 7 nucleotides line up with TRBD2. The junction had 8 bases not matched to a gene; V was cut back by 6 bases and J by 3 bases. This CDR3 comprises 14 residues. In germline, CDR1 is MDHEN, CDR2 SYDVKM.

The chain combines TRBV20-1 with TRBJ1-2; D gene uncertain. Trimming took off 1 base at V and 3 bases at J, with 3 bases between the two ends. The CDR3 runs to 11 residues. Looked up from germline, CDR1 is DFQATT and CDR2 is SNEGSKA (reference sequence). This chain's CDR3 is CSARADYGYTF. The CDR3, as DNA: TGCAGTGCTAGAGCGGACTATGGCTACACCTTC.

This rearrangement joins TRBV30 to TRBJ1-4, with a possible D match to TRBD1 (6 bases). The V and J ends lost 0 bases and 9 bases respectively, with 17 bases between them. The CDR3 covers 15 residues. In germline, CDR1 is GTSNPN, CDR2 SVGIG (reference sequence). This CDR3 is CAWSVGRGMRQKLFF. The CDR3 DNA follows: TGTGCCTGGAGTGTTGGGAGGGGGATGAGGCAAAAACTGTTTTTT.

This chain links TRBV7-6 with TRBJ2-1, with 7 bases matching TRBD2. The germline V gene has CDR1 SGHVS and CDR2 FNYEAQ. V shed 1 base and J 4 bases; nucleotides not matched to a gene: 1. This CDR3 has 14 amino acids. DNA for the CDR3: TGTGCCAGCAGCTTAGGGGGAGGGTACAATGAGCAGTTCTTC. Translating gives CASSLGGGYNEQFF. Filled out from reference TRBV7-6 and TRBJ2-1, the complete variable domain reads GAGVSQSPRYKVTKRGQDVALRCDPISGHVSLYWYRQALGQGPEFLTYFNYEAQQDKSGLPNDRFSAERPEGSISTLTIQRTEQRDSAMYRCASSLGGGYNEQFFGPGTRLTVL.

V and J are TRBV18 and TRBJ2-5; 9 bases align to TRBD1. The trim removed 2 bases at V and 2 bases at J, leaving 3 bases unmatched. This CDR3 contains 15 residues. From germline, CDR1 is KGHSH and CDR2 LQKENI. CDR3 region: CASSPVTGGQETQYF. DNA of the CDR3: TGTGCCAGCTCACCAGTGACAGGGGGGCAAGAGACCCAGTACTTC.

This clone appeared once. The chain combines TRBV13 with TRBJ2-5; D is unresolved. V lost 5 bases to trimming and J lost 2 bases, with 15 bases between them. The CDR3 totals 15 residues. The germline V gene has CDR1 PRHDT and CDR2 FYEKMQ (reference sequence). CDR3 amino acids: CASSPIGDLQETQYF. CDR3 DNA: TGTGCCAGCAGCCCGATTGGGGATTTACAAGAGACCCAGTACTTC. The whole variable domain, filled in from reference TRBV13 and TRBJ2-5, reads AAGVIQSPRHLIKEKRETATLKCYPIPRHDTVYWYQQGPGQDPQFLISFYEKMQSDKGSIPDRFSAQQFSDYHSELNMSSLELGDSALYFCASSPIGDLQETQYFGPGTRLLVL.